This TCR beta chain originates from a study of blood T cell repertoires in COVID-19. On the study more broadly: There were acute and convalescent COVID-19 samples, and they came from the United States, Italy and Spain.

Methods used by the authors: Amplified reference gene primers provided the basis for estimating nucleated cell counts. Profiled with immunoSEQ multiplex PCR; TCRdb holds only in-frame clones, not every one. V, J and clone size are taken as reported in that table, and D and trimming were inferred from the DNA itself. Seen here are approximately 280,000 clones, more than 80% observed once, and the top ten hold roughly 7%. Trimming removed 0 bases from V and 2 bases from J; junction bases left unmatched: 0. The germline gives CDR1 ENHRY, CDR2 SYGVKD. The CDR3 contains 14 residues. The chain carries TRBV10-3 and TRBJ1-2; 7 bases align to TRBD1. The TCR sequence derives from a young woman with COVID-19, enrolled during active disease. Sequencing was done on a sample of peripheral blood. CDR3: CAISESTGNYGYTF. The CDR3 coding sequence is TGTGCCATCAGTGAGTCGACAGGGAACTATGGCTACACCTTC.